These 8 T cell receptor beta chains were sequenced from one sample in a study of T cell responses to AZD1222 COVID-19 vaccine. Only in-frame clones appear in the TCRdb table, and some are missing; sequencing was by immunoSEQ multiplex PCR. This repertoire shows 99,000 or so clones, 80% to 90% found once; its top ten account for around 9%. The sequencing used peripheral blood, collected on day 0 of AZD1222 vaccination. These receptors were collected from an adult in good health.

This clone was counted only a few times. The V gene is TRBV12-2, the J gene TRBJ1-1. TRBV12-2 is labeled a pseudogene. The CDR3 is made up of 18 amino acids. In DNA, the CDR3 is TGTGCAAGTCGCTTAGGGGCGCGGACTGAAGGTAGGAACACTGAAGCTTTCTTT. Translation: CASRLGARTEGRNTEAFF.

CDR3 protein: CATSRDNGPGEQYF. For the CDR3, the DNA is TGTGCCACCAGCAGAGACAACGGTCCAGGGGAGCAGTACTTC. The chain carries TRBV15 and TRBJ2-7; the D gene is possibly TRBD1 (5 bases). CDR3 length: 14 amino acids. The germline V gene encodes CDR1 LNHNV and CDR2 YYDKDF (reference sequence). Trimming cost V 0 bases and J 7 bases, with 13 bases left between them.

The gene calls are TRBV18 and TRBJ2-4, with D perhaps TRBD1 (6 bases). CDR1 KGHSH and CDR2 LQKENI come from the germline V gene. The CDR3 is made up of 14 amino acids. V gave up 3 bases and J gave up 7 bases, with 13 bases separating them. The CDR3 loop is CASSPRGGQNIQYF. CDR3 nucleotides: TGTGCCAGCTCACCCAGGGGCGGGCAGAACATTCAGTACTTC.

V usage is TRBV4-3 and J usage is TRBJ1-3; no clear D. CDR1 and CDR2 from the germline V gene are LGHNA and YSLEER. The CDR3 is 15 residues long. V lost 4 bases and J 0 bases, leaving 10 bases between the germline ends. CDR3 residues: CASSPSPTSGNTIYF. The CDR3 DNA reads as TGCGCCAGCAGCCCGTCCCCCACCTCTGGAAACACCATATATTTT.

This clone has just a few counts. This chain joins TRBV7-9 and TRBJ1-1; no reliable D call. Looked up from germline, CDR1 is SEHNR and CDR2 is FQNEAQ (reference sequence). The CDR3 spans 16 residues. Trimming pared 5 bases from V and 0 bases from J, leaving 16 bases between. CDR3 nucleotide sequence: TGTGCCAGCAGCCACTCCAGGAGGAGAATGAACACTGAAGCTTTCTTT. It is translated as CASSHSRRRMNTEAFF.

The CDR3 sequence: CATIRQSSGNTIYF. CDR3 DNA sequence: TGTGCCACCATTCGACAGTCCTCTGGAAACACCATATATTTT. V gene TRBV19 combines with J gene TRBJ1-3, with a tentative D call TRBD1 (5 bases). Trimming removed 10 bases at V and 0 bases at J, with 13 bases between. Germline V gene sequence: CDR1 LNHDA, CDR2 SQIVND (reference sequence). The CDR3 contains 14 residues. The variable domain in full, with the rest retrieved from reference TRBV19 and TRBJ1-3, is DGGITQSPKYLFRKEGQNVTLSCEQNLNHDAMYWYRQDPGQGLRLIYYSQIVNDFQKGDIAEGYSVSREKKESFPLTVTSAQKNPTAFYLCATIRQSSGNTIYFGEGSWLTVV.

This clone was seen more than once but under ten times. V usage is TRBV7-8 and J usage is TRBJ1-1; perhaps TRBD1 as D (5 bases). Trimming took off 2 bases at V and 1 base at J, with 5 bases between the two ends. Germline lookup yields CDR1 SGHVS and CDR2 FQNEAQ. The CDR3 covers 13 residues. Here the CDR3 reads CASSLQGNTEAFF. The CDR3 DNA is TGTGCCAGCAGCTTACAGGGGAACACTGAAGCTTTCTTT.

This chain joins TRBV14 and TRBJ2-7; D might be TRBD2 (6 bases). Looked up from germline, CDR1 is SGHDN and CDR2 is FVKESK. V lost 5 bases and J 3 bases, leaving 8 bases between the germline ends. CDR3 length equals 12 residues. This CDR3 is CASSKAGYEQYF. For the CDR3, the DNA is TGTGCCAGCAGCAAAGCGGGCTACGAGCAGTACTTC. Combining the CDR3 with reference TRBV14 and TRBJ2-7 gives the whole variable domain EAGVTQFPSHSVIEKGQTVTLRCDPISGHDNLYWYRRVMGKEIKFLLHFVKESKQDESGMPNNRFLAERTGGTYSTLKVQPAELEDSGVYFCASSKAGYEQYFGPGTRLTVT.